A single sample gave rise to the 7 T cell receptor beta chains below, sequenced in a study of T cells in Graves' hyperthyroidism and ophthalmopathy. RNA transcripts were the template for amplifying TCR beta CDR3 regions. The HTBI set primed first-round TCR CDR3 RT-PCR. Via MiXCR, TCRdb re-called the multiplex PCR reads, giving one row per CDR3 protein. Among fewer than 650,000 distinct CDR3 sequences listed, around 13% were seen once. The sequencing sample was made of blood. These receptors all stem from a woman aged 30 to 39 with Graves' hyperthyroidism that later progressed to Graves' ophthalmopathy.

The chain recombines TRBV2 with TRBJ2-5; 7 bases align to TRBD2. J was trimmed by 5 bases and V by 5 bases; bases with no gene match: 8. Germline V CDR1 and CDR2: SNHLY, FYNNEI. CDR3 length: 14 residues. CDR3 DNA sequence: TGTGCCAGCAGTTTAAGGACTAGTGGGGAGACCCAGTACTTC. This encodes CASSLRTSGETQYF. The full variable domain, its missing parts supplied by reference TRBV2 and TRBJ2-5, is EPEVTQTPSHQVTQMGQEVILRCVPISNHLYFYWYRQILGQKVEFLVSFYNNEISEKSEIFDDQFSVERPDGSNFTLKIRSTKLEDSAMYFCASSLRTSGETQYFGPGTRLLVL.

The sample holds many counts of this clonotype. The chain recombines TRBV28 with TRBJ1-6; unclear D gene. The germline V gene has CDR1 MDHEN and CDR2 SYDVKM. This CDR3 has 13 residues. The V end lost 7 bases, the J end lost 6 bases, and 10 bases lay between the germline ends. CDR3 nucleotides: TGTGCCAGCAACTTTGAGGGTAATTCACCCCTCCACTTT. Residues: CASNFEGNSPLHF.

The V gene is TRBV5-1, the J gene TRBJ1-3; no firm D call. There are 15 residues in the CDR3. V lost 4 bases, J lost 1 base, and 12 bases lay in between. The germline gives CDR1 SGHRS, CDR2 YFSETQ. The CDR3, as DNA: TGCGCCAGCAGCCTGAGGTTTGGGTCTGGAAACACCATATATTTT. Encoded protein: CASSLRFGSGNTIYF.

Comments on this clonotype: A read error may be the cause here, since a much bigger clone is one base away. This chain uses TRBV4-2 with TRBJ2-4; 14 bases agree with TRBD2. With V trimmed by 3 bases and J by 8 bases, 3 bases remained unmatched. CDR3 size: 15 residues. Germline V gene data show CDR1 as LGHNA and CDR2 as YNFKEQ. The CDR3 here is CASSHGTSGSDIQYF. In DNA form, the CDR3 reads TGTGCCAGCAGCCACGGGACTAGCGGGAGTGACATTCAGTACTTC.

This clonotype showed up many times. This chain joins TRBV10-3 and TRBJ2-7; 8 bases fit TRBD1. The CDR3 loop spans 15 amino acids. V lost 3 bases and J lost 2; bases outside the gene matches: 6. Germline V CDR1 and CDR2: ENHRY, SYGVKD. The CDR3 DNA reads TGTGCCATCAGTGACCCGGACAGGGAAGCCTACGAGCAGTACTTC. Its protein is CAISDPDREAYEQYF.

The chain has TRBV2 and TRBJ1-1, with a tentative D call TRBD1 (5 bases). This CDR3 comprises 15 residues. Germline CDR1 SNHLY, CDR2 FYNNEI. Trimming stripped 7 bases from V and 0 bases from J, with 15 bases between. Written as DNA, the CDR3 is TGTGCCAGCACCACAGACGGGGGTGTGAACACTGAAGCTTTCTTT. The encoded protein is CASTTDGGVNTEAFF.

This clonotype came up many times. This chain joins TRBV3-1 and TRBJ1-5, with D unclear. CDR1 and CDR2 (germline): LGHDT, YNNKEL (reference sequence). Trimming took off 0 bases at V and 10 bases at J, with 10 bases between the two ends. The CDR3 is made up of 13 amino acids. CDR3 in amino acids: CASSQDAPGPQHF. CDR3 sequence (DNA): TGTGCCAGCAGCCAAGATGCCCCGGGACCCCAGCATTTT.